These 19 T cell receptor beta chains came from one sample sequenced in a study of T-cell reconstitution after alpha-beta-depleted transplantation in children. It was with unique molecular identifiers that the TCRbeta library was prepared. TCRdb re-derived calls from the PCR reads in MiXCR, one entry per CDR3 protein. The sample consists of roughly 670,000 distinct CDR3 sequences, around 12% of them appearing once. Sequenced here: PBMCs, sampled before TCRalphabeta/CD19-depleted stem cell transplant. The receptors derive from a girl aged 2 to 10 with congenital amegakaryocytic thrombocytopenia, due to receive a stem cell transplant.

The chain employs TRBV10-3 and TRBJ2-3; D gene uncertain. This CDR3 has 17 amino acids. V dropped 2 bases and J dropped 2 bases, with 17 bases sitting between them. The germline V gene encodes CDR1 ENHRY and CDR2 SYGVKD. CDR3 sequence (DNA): TGTGCCATCAGTGAGCCCCCCCTCGGGCAGGCCACAGATACGCAGTATTTT. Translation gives CAISEPPLGQATDTQYF.

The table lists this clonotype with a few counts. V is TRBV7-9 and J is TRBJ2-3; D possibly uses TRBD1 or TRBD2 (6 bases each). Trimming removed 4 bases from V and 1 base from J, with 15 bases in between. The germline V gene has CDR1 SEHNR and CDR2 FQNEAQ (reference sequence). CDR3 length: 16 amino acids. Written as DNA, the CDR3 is TGTGCCAGCAGCTACGCGGACTACAGGGGCACAGATACGCAGTATTTT. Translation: CASSYADYRGTDTQYF.

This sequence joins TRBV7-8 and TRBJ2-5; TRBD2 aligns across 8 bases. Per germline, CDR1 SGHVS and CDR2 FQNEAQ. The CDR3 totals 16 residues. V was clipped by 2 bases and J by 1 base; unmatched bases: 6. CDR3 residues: CASSLHPAGVQETQYF. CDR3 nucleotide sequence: TGTGCCAGCAGCTTACACCCAGCGGGAGTCCAAGAGACCCAGTACTTC.

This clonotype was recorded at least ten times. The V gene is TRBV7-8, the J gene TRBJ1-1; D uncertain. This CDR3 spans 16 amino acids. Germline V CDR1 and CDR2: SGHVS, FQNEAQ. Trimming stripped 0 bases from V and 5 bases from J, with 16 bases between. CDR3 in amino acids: CASSLAALYGRTEAFF. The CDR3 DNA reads TGTGCCAGCAGCTTAGCGGCTTTGTATGGGAGAACTGAAGCTTTCTTT.

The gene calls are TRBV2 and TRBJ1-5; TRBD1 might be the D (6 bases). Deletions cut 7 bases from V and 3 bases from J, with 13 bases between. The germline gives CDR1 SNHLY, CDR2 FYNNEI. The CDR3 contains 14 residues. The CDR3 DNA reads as TGTGCCAGCACCTACAGGGTGGACAATCAGCCCCAGCATTTT. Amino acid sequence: CASTYRVDNQPQHF.

The DNA of the CDR3 is TGCGCCAGCAGCTGGAACAGGGATGAGACCCAGTACTTC. Protein: CASSWNRDETQYF. This chain connects TRBV5-1 to TRBJ2-5, with D possibly being TRBD1 (6 bases). The V end lost 3 bases, the J end lost 5 bases, and 11 bases lay between the germline ends. CDR1 and CDR2 (germline): SGHRS, YFSETQ. The CDR3 covers 13 residues. Combining the CDR3 with reference TRBV5-1 and TRBJ2-5 gives the whole variable domain KAGVTQTPRYLIKTRGQQVTLSCSPISGHRSVSWYQQTPGQGLQFLFEYFSETQRNKGNFPGRFSGRQFSNSRSEMNVSTLELGDSALYLCASSWNRDETQYFGPGTRLLVL.

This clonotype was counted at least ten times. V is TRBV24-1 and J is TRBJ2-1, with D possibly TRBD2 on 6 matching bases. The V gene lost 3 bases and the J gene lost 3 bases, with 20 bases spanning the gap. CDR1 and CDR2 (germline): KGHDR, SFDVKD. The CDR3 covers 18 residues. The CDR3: CATSDSVRAGWRYNEQFF. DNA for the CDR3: TGTGCCACCAGTGATAGTGTGCGGGCGGGATGGCGCTACAATGAGCAGTTCTTC.

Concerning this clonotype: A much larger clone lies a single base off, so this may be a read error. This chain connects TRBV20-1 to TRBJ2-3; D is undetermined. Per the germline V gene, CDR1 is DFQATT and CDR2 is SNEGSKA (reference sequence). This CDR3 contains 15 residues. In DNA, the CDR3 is TGCAGTGCTATCTCGTGGTTTCGGTTTGAAGATATGCAGTATTTT. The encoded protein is CSAISWFRFEDMQYF.

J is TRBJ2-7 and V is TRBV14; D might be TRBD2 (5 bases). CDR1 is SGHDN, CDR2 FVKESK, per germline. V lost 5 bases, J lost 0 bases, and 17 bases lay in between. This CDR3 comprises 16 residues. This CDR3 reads CASSFRASDFSYEQYF. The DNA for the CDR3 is TGTGCCAGCAGCTTCCGAGCCTCGGACTTCTCCTACGAGCAGTACTTC.

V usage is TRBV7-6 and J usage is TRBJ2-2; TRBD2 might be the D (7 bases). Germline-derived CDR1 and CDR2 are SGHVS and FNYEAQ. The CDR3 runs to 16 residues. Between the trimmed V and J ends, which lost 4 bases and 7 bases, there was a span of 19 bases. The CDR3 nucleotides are TGTGCCAGCAGCTCCGCATTGAGGGGGGGCCGCGGGGAGCTGTTTTTT. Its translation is CASSSALRGGRGELFF.

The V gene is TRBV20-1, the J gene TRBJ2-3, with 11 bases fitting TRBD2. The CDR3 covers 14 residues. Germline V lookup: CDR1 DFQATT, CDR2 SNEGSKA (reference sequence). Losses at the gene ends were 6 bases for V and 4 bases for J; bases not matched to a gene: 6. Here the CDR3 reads CSAKGLAVPDTQYF. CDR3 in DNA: TGCAGTGCAAAGGGACTAGCGGTACCAGATACGCAGTATTTT.

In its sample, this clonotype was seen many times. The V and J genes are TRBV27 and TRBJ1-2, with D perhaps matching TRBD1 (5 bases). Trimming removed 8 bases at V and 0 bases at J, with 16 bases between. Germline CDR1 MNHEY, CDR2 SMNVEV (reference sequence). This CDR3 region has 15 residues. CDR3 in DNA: TGTGCCAGCGGCATTCGACAGTTTTCTAACTATGGCTACACCTTC. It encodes CASGIRQFSNYGYTF.

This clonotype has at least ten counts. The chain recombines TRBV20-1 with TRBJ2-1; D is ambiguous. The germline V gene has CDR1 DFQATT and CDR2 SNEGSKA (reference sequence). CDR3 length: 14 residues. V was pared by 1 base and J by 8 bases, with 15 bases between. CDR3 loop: CSARGSVASDEQFF. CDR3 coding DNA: TGCAGTGCTAGAGGCTCGGTGGCGAGCGATGAGCAGTTCTTC.

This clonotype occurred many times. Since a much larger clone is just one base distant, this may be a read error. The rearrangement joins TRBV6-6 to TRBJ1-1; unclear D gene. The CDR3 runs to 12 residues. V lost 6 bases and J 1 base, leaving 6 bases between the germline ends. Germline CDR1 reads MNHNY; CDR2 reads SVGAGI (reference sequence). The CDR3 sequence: CASRPGNTEAFF. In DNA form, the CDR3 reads TGTGCCAGCAGACCGGGGAACACTGAAGCTTTCTTT.

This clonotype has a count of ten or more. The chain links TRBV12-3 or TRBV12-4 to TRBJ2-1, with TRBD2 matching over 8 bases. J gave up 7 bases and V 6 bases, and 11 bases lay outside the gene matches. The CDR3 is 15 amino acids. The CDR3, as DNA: TGTGCCAGCAGACCCAGCGGGAGTCCCACGAATGAGCAGTTCTTC. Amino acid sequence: CASRPSGSPTNEQFF.

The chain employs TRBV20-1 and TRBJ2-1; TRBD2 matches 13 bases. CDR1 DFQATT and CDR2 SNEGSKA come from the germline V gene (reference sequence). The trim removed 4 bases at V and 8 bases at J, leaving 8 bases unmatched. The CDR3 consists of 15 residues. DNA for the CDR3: TGCAGTGCTACAATGACTAGCGGGAGGTCCGATGAGCAGTTCTTC. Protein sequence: CSATMTSGRSDEQFF.

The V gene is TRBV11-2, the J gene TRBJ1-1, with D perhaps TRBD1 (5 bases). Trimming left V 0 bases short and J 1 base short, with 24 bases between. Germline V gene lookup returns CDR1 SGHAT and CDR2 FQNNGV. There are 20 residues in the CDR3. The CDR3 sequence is CASSLDRSAEPGSSNTEAFF. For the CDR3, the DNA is TGTGCCAGCAGCTTAGACCGGTCGGCTGAGCCAGGGTCGTCGAACACTGAAGCTTTCTTT.

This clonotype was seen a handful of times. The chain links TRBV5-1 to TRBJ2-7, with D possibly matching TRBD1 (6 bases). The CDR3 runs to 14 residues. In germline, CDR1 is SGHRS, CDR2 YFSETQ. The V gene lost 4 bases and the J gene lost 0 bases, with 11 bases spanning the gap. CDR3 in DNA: TGCGCCAGCAGCGTGGACAGCTTCTCCTACGAGCAGTACTTC. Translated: CASSVDSFSYEQYF.

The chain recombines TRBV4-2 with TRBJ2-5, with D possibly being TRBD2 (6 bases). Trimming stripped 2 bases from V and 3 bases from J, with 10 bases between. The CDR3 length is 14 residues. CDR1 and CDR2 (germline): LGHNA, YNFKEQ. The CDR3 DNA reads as TGTGCCAGCAGCCAAAGCCCTAGCGAAGAGACCCAGTACTTC. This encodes CASSQSPSEETQYF.